This entry lists 8 T cell receptor beta chains sequenced from one sample in a study of identical twins (dated by TCRdb to the mid-2010s). The method was 5' RACE. TCRdb records Illumina HiSeq 2000 as the sequencer. The public reads were run again by TCRdb, first through fastp at Q25 and then through MiXCR, and only productive beta chains were kept. Each CDR3 protein appears once, grouped with its most common genes and DNA. A total of hundreds of thousands of distinct CDR3 sequences appear in this sample, more than 20% of them only once. About 2.7% of the sample is in the top ten clones. In addition, the sample was reused for a study of T cells expressing NK-cell markers.

Material for sequencing was CD4+ T cells sorted from blood. The receptors shown here come from a woman aged 18 to 35 in good health.

The chain links TRBV6-1 to TRBJ1-1, with 8 positions matching TRBD1. J was trimmed by 5 bases and V by 7 bases; bases with no gene match: 6. Per germline, CDR1 MNHNS and CDR2 SASEGT. The CDR3 covers 13 residues. CDR3 amino acids: CASTQGARTEAFF. The DNA for the CDR3 is TGTGCCAGCACTCAGGGGGCTCGGACTGAAGCTTTCTTT.

This clonotype was seen a few times. The chain is built from TRBV20-1 and TRBJ1-1; D not certain. The germline V gene has CDR1 DFQATT and CDR2 SNEGSKA (reference sequence). Trimming removed 5 bases at V and 0 bases at J, with 16 bases between. The CDR3 spans 15 residues. This chain's CDR3 is CSAVDPEPMNTEAFF. The CDR3 nucleotides are TGCAGTGCTGTAGACCCGGAACCCATGAACACTGAAGCTTTCTTT.

This clonotype was observed a few times. The chain employs TRBV24-1 and TRBJ1-5; no reliable D call. V was trimmed by 3 bases and J by 3 bases, leaving 8 bases between them. This CDR3 spans 14 amino acids. Germline assignment: CDR1 KGHDR and CDR2 SFDVKD. The CDR3 DNA sequence: TGTGCCACCAGTGATGGTGGGAACAATCAGCCCCAGCATTTT. It specifies CATSDGGNNQPQHF.

This clonotype was seen a handful of times. V usage is TRBV7-2 and J usage is TRBJ2-1; 13 bases map to TRBD2. Germline lookup yields CDR1 SGHTA and CDR2 FQGNSA. The CDR3 sequence is 15 residues long. With 1 base clipped from V and 9 bases from J, the junction kept 3 bases outside the gene matches. The CDR3 here is CASSLGTSGSGEQFF. The DNA of the CDR3 is TGTGCCAGCAGCTTAGGGACTAGCGGGAGCGGTGAGCAGTTCTTC.

The genes are TRBV6-5 and TRBJ2-2; 7 nucleotides line up with TRBD1. This CDR3 has 15 amino acids. The germline CDR1 and CDR2 sequences are MNHEY and SVGAGI. V gave up 2 bases and J gave up 4 bases; unmatched junction bases: 4. In DNA form, the CDR3 reads TGTGCCAGCAGTTACGTCACAGGGGCCACCGGGGAGCTGTTTTTT. As protein: CASSYVTGATGELFF.

The sample holds a few counts of this clonotype. V and J are TRBV6-2 or TRBV6-3 and TRBJ1-1, with no clear D. The V gene's germline CDR1 is MNHEY and CDR2 SVGEGT. The V and J ends lost 3 bases and 8 bases respectively, with 7 bases between them. The CDR3 is 11 amino acids. This chain's CDR3 is CASSYRQEAFF. CDR3 bases: TGTGCCAGCAGTTATAGACAAGAAGCTTTCTTT.

Ten or more counts support this clonotype. J is TRBJ2-3 and V is TRBV12-3 or TRBV12-4; a possible D gene is TRBD2 (5 bases). Trimming pared 6 bases from V and 0 bases from J, leaving 13 bases between. This CDR3 is built from 15 residues. CDR3 sequence reads: CASSPGLLSTDTQYF. CDR3 DNA sequence: TGTGCCAGCAGCCCCGGACTGCTTAGCACAGATACGCAGTATTTT.

This clonotype was recorded a few times. The rearrangement links TRBV5-1 to TRBJ1-2; D not resolved. V was cut by 0 bases and J by 2 bases, with 5 bases left in between. The CDR3 loop spans 13 amino acids. Germline CDR1 and CDR2: SGHRS and YFSETQ. Here the CDR3 reads CASSLETNYGYTF. CDR3 DNA: TGCGCCAGCAGCTTGGAGACAAACTATGGCTACACCTTC. Filled out from reference TRBV5-1 and TRBJ1-2, the complete variable domain reads KAGVTQTPRYLIKTRGQQVTLSCSPISGHRSVSWYQQTPGQGLQFLFEYFSETQRNKGNFPGRFSGRQFSNSRSEMNVSTLELGDSALYLCASSLETNYGYTFGSGTRLTVV.